The TCR beta chain under discussion was sequenced for a study of molecular identifiers for immune sequencing clone quantification. Study findings and constraints: Jurkat TCR RNA from one cell was spiked into 1 million or so naive cells, and it was reportedly detectable there. Clones exceeding 20 RNA copies carried over 97% of effector molecules but under 1% of naive-cell molecules.

Looked up from germline, CDR1 is SGHVS and CDR2 is FQNEAQ. The CDR3 spans 16 residues. V dropped 4 bases and J dropped 7; count of bases not matched to a gene: 12. When naive CD8 T cells were sorted, they were gated as CD8+CD4-CCR7+CD45RA+. Worth noting for this clonotype: The antigen remains unidentified.

Methods described previously, with TCR primers listed, were used for bulk TCR libraries. TCRdb independently ran MiXCR on the PCR reads; one entry per CDR3 protein. Of around 460,000 distinct CDR3 sequences in the sample, over 20% are singletons; the top ten hold 0.65% to 0.95%. What was sequenced was naive CD8+ T cells from blood, with Jurkat cell RNA spiked in. Subset described: FACS-sorted CD8+CD4-CCR7+CD45RA+ naive T cells. This sequence originates from a human donor in good health. Some libraries in this study had Jurkat cell RNA spiked in. This chain joins TRBV7-8 and TRBJ2-1; the match to TRBD2 covers 8 bases. CDR3 protein: CASSSHSGGRLNEQFF. In DNA form, the CDR3 reads TGTGCCAGCAGCTCCCACTCGGGGGGGCGGCTAAATGAGCAGTTCTTC.